This is a list of T cell receptor beta chains from one sample in a study of a mutant IDH1 vaccine in newly diagnosed glioma. No antigens are known for them. Clones were sequenced by immunoSEQ multiplex PCR, and TCRdb holds only the in-frame ones, with some missing. The table shows around 60,000 clones, with roughly 80% occurring only once. Material: PBMCs, obtained from a glioma patient whose treatment included an IDH1 peptide vaccine. Receptors originate from a man in his forties with glioma. Each CDR3 is given with its conserved first and last residue. A D gene is named only where the DNA matches it firmly. Rows may omit the clone size; those that give it use once, few, many or a size class.

d_gene	v_gene	j_gene	abundance	CDR3nt	CDR3aa
TRBD2	TRBV28	TRBJ2-1	.	TGTGCCAGCAATCCCGGGACTAGCGGTCTTAATGAGCAGTTCTTC	CASNPGTSGLNEQFF
.	TRBV28	TRBJ1-3	once	TGTGCCAGCAGTTTTTCAGGGCTCTCTGGAAACACCATATATTTT	CASSFSGLSGNTIYF
.	TRBV7-6	TRBJ2-7	once	TGTGCCAGCAGCTTACAGGCGGGGTACGAGCAGTACTTC	CASSLQAGYEQYF
.	TRBV6-1	TRBJ2-7	.	TGTGCCACCGCAGGGACGGAGACCTACGAGCAGTACTTC	CATAGTETYEQYF
TRBD2	TRBV7-3	TRBJ2-1	medium-sized	TGTGCCAGCAGCCTTGGGGGCGGGAGGTACGGTGAGCAGTTCTTC	CASSLGGGRYGEQFF
.	TRBV6-4	TRBJ2-4	.	TGTGCCAGCGGGGTCACCCTGCAACTAGCCAAAAACATTCAGTACTTC	CASGVTLQLAKNIQYF
.	TRBV27	TRBJ1-5	.	TGTGCCAGCAGTTGGGGGAGGAATCAGCCCCAGCATTTT	CASSWGRNQPQHF
.	TRBV29-1	TRBJ1-1	few	TGCAGCGTTGCCCACTACAGGGCGCAAAACACTGAAGCTTTCTTT	CSVAHYRAQNTEAFF
.	TRBV6-1	TRBJ2-7	.	TGTGCCAGCAGTGGGGAGACTGTCAGGTGGAGTGAGCAGTACTTC	CASSGETVRWSEQYF
.	TRBV19	TRBJ2-5	.	TGTGCCAGCCCCCAAGGTCGCAGGGGTCAAGAGACCCAGTACTTC	CASPQGRRGQETQYF
.	TRBV4-3	TRBJ2-2	.	TGCGCCAGCAGCCAAGAGAGGGTTACCGGGGAGCTGTTTTTT	CASSQERVTGELFF
TRBD1	TRBV10-3	TRBJ2-7	.	TGTGCCATCAGTGAACCGACAGGGGGCTACGAGCAGTACTTC	CAISEPTGGYEQYF
.	TRBV6-5	TRBJ1-2	.	TGTGCCAGCAGTTACGTAGGGCTGACAGAGCCCTCCTACACCTTC	CASSYVGLTEPSYTF
.	TRBV30	TRBJ1-2	.	TGTGCCTGGACAGGGGAGGATGGCTACACCTTC	CAWTGEDGYTF
TRBD2	TRBV7-3	TRBJ2-3	.	TGTGCCAGCAGCTCCAGGGCGGGAAGCGGGATTAGGCCAGATACGCAGTATTTT	CASSSRAGSGIRPDTQYF
.	TRBV18	TRBJ2-1	.	TGTGCCAGCTCACCACCGGGGAACCAGGGGGAGCAGTTCTTC	CASSPPGNQGEQFF
.	TRBV7-8	TRBJ1-6	.	TGTGCCAGCAGCTCGGACAGCTTTAATTCACCCCTCCACTTT	CASSSDSFNSPLHF
.	TRBV14	TRBJ2-5	.	TGTGCCAGCAGCCAGGTCAAAGGGACCCAGGGGTCCGAGACCCAGTACTTC	CASSQVKGTQGSETQYF
TRBD2	TRBV7-2	TRBJ2-5	.	TGTGCCAGCAGCTTAGCGACTAGCGGGGGAGAGACCCAGTACTTC	CASSLATSGGETQYF
.	TRBV25-1	TRBJ2-5	.	TGTGCCAGCAGTGGGGGGGTTGGGGGCTGGGGCCCCCAAGAGACCCAGTACTTC	CASSGGVGGWGPQETQYF
.	TRBV4-3	TRBJ2-1	.	TGCGCCAGCAGTAAGCAGGCGGTCCAGTACAATGAGCAGTTCTTC	CASSKQAVQYNEQFF
.	TRBV27	TRBJ2-7	.	TGTGCCAGCAGTTTATCAGGGGTCCCCTACGAGCAGTACTTC	CASSLSGVPYEQYF
.	TRBV18	TRBJ2-7	.	TGTGCCAGCTCTCCCGGAGGCGCTTGGTACGAGCAGTACTTC	CASSPGGAWYEQYF
.	TRBV28	TRBJ2-3	.	TGTGCCAGCAGTTTCTCTAATACGCAGTATTTT	CASSFSNTQYF
.	TRBV14	TRBJ2-4	few	TGTGCCAGCAGCCAAGGGTTCCCAAACATTCAGTACTTC	CASSQGFPNIQYF
.	TRBV15	TRBJ2-5	.	TGTGCCACCAGCAGAGGGGACCCAGATTTACAGTACTTC	CATSRGDPDLQYF
.	TRBV4-1	TRBJ2-7	few	TGCGCCAGCAGCCAAGAGACACGCTACGAGCAGTACTTC	CASSQETRYEQYF
.	TRBV12-2	TRBJ2-3	few	TGTGCAAGTCTCTTATCCTCCGGGACAGGGGGACCAGATACGCAGTATTTT	CASLLSSGTGGPDTQYF
.	TRBV19	TRBJ1-1	.	TGTGCCAGTAGTACAGGGTTGAGCACTGAAGCTTTCTTT	CASSTGLSTEAFF
.	TRBV21-1	TRBJ2-5	.	TGTGCCAGCAGCTCCTCCGGGACAGGGCACCATGAGAGAGAGACCCAGTACTTC	CASSSSGTGHHERETQYF
.	TRBV27	TRBJ1-1	.	TGTGCCAGCAGTCCAAAGCGTATGAACACTGAAGCTTTCTTT	CASSPKRMNTEAFF
TRBD2	TRBV6-5	TRBJ2-7	.	TGTGCCAGCAGTTATCTGGGACTAGCGGGAGACTACGAGCAGTACTTC	CASSYLGLAGDYEQYF
.	TRBV19	TRBJ2-3	.	TGTGCCAGTAGCGGGGCGGTGATTGGTAGGCAGTATTTT	CASSGAVIGRQYF
.	TRBV29-1	TRBJ1-1	.	TGCAGCGTTGAACCCCCGGGGAAGAACACTGAAGCTTTCTTT	CSVEPPGKNTEAFF
.	TRBV9	TRBJ1-6	.	TGTGCCAGCAGCGTAGAGGAGCTACTCTTGGATTCACCCCTCCACTTT	CASSVEELLLDSPLHF
.	TRBV19	TRBJ1-5	.	TGTGCCAGTACCCCTAGGGGGGGGCTTGGCAATCAGCCCCAGCATTTT	CASTPRGGLGNQPQHF
.	TRBV25-1	TRBJ1-2	.	TGTGCCAGCAGTGGAGGGTCTAGGGGTGGCTACACCTTC	CASSGGSRGGYTF
TRBD1	TRBV11-2	TRBJ1-4	few	TGTGCCAGCAGCTCTGGGACAGCAACTAATGAAAAACTGTTTTTT	CASSSGTATNEKLFF
.	TRBV9	TRBJ2-3	.	TGTGCCAGCAGCTCCCGGGACTTATACACAGATACGCAGTATTTT	CASSSRDLYTDTQYF
TRBD1	TRBV19	TRBJ2-7	.	TGTGCCACCGGGACAGGGGGGAGCTACGAGCAGTACTTC	CATGTGGSYEQYF
TRBD1	TRBV30	TRBJ1-1	.	TGTGCCTGGGCAGGGGGCGCGGGGAACACTGAAGCTTTCTTT	CAWAGGAGNTEAFF
.	TRBV4-3	TRBJ2-3	.	TGCGCCAGCAGCCAAGCAGACCGGGACCTCTTGCAGTATTTT	CASSQADRDLLQYF
.	TRBV29-1	TRBJ1-1	.	TGCAGCGTTCGGGCAGGGCCCGGGACTGAAGCTTTCTTT	CSVRAGPGTEAFF
.	TRBV2	TRBJ2-7	.	TGTGCCAGCACGCGACAGGTCCCCTACGAGCAGTACTTC	CASTRQVPYEQYF
.	TRBV29-1	TRBJ1-2	.	TGCAGCGCTGAAGAGTATGGGGCAGGAAGCTACACCTTC	CSAEEYGAGSYTF
.	TRBV18	TRBJ2-5	.	TGTGCCAGCTCACCAGCGAGGACAGCTCAAGAGACCCAGTACTTC	CASSPARTAQETQYF
.	TRBV20-1	TRBJ2-1	.	TGCAGTGCTACTCCGTACAATGAGCAGTTCTTC	CSATPYNEQFF
TRBD1	TRBV18	TRBJ1-1	.	TGTGCCAGCTCACCAAAGAGGGGGCGCAGGGAGAGCACTGAAGCTTTCTTT	CASSPKRGRRESTEAFF
.	TRBV5-4	TRBJ2-7	once	TGTGCCAGCAGCTTGACAGCGAGCTCCTACGAGCAGTACTTC	CASSLTASSYEQYF
.	TRBV19	TRBJ1-5	.	TGTGCCAGTAGTGCGGGCCCCGTGAATAGCAATCAGCCCCAGCATTTT	CASSAGPVNSNQPQHF
TRBD1	TRBV9	TRBJ2-7	.	TGTGCCAGCAGCGTAGGTCGGGACAGGAACCCCTACGAGCAGTACTTC	CASSVGRDRNPYEQYF
.	TRBV18	TRBJ1-3	once	TGTGCCAGCTCACCACCAACAGGGAGCGGAAACACCATATATTTT	CASSPPTGSGNTIYF
.	TRBV7-2	TRBJ2-5	.	TGTGCCAGCAGCTTAGCCCCTATCGGTGGAGAGACCCAGTACTTC	CASSLAPIGGETQYF
.	TRBV2	TRBJ2-3	.	TGTGCCAGCAACAAACGGGTATCGGGGGCAGATACGCAGTATTTT	CASNKRVSGADTQYF
TRBD1	TRBV18	TRBJ1-1	.	TGTGCCAGCGGAGTTCTACAGGGGGCGCGGATCAACCCTGAAGCTTTCTTT	CASGVLQGARINPEAFF
TRBD1	TRBV7-2	TRBJ2-1	once	TGTGCCAGCAGCCCCTACAGGGGTGGGAATGAGCAGTTCTTC	CASSPYRGGNEQFF
.	TRBV4-1	TRBJ2-3	.	TGCGCCAGCAGCCCTCTCTTCGGGACTCCGCCCCAGTATTTT	CASSPLFGTPPQYF
.	TRBV25-1	TRBJ2-3	.	TGTGCCAGCAGTGGCAGGGAGAAGGCAGATACGCAGTATTTT	CASSGREKADTQYF